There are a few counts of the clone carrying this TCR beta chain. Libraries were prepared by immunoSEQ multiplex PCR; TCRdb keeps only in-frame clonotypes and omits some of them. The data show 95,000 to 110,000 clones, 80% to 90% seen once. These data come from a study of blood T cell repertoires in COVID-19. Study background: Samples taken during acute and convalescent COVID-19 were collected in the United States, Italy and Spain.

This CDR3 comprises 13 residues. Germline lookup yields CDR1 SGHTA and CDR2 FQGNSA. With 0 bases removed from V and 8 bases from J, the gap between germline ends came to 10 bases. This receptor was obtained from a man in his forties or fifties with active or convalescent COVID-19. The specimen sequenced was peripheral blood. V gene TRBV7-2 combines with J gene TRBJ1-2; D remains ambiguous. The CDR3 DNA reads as TGTGCCAGCAGCTTAGCGGCGGTCCTCGGCTACACCTTC. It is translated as CASSLAAVLGYTF.